This entry lists 28 T cell receptor beta chains sequenced from one sample in a study of STAT5B mutations in CD4+ large granular lymphocyte leukemia. Repertoires were generated with immunoSEQ multiplex PCR, while TCRdb's copy carries only in-frame clones and drops some. The repertoire has 30,000 to 35,000 clones, approximately 82% of them found once; the top ten carry over 6%. Sequencing was performed on CD4+ T cells from blood buffy coats. The source is a human donor in good health.

The rearrangement joins TRBV5-1 to TRBJ1-2; 8 bases are a match to TRBD1. Germline V gene lookup returns CDR1 SGHRS and CDR2 YFSETQ. The trim removed 0 bases at V and 6 bases at J, leaving 7 bases unmatched. The CDR3 length is 15 residues. CDR3 sequence: CASSLVRGREDGYTF. The CDR3 bases are TGCGCCAGCAGCTTGGTCAGGGGGCGGGAAGATGGCTACACCTTC.

The chain combines TRBV16 with TRBJ1-5; no firm D call. This CDR3 contains 14 residues. Germline loops: CDR1 KGHSY, CDR2 FQNENV. V lost 0 bases, J lost 4 bases, and 7 bases lay in between. The CDR3 nucleotides read TGTGCCAGCAGCCAATCTGGACGGAATCAGCCCCAGCATTTT. This gives the protein CASSQSGRNQPQHF.

The table lists this clone with a count of one. The V gene is TRBV11-1, the J gene TRBJ2-1; TRBD2 is a possible D gene (6 bases). Germline CDR1 and CDR2: SGHAT and FQDESV (reference sequence). The ends were cut back, 1 base at V and 4 bases at J, with 11 bases in the middle. CDR3 length: 15 residues. The CDR3 spells CASSLESSAYNEQFF. The CDR3 nucleotides are TGTGCCAGCAGCTTAGAGTCTAGCGCATACAATGAGCAGTTCTTC.

This rearrangement joins TRBV9 to TRBJ2-3; D remains unclear. The CDR3 length is 13 residues. Germline V gives CDR1 SGDLS, CDR2 YYNGEE. The ends were cut back, 0 bases at V and 1 base at J, with 3 bases in the middle. CDR3 amino acids: CASSVAGTDTQYF. The CDR3 DNA follows: TGTGCCAGCAGCGTAGCTGGCACAGATACGCAGTATTTT. Variable domain in full (rest from reference TRBV9 and TRBJ2-3): DSGVTQTPKHLITATGQRVTLRCSPRSGDLSVYWYQQSLDQGLQFLIQYYNGEERAKGNILERFSAQQFPDLHSELNLSSLELGDSALYFCASSVAGTDTQYFGPGTRLTVL.

The J gene is TRBJ2-7, the V gene TRBV7-2; TRBD2 matches 7 bases. This CDR3 contains 13 residues. V gave up 6 bases and J gave up 7 bases; unmatched junction bases: 9. The V gene's germline CDR1 is SGHTA and CDR2 FQGNSA. Here the CDR3 reads CASRSTSWLEQYF. CDR3 nucleotide sequence: TGTGCCAGCAGGTCGACTAGCTGGTTAGAGCAGTACTTC.

The CDR3 DNA follows: TGTGCCAGCAGCCCTCGGGGATCCTACACCGGGGAGCTGTTTTTT. This codes for CASSPRGSYTGELFF. This chain links TRBV11-3 with TRBJ2-2; D possibly corresponds to TRBD2 (5 bases). CDR1 and CDR2 (germline): SGHNT, YENEEA. The CDR3 runs 15 residues. V was cut by 5 bases and J by 3 bases, with 13 bases left in between.

This chain connects TRBV28 to TRBJ1-3; possibly TRBD1 for D (6 bases). This CDR3 spans 14 amino acids. The V end lost 9 bases, the J end lost 0 bases, and 12 bases lay between the germline ends. Per the germline V gene, CDR1 is MDHEN and CDR2 is SYDVKM. The chain's CDR3 is CASCLQGSGNTIYF. The CDR3 bases are TGTGCCAGTTGTCTACAGGGCTCTGGAAACACCATATATTTT.

Remarks on this clone: The junction differs from germline at one of its ends, possibly a read error. The rearrangement joins TRBV2 to TRBJ1-2; D uncertain. The CDR3 totals 14 residues. Per germline, CDR1 SNHLY and CDR2 FYNNEI. CDR3 region: CASIELRGDYGYTF. In nucleotides, the CDR3 is TGTGCCAGCATTGAACTACGTGGGGACTATGGCTACACCTTC. The complete variable domain, with remaining parts taken from reference TRBV2 and TRBJ1-2, reads EPEVTQTPSHQVTQMGQEVILRCVPISNHLYFYWYRQILGQKVEFLVSFYNNEISEKSEIFDDQFSVERPDGSNFTLKIRSTKLEDSAMYFCASIELRGDYGYTFGSGTRLTVV.

The chain employs TRBV27 and TRBJ2-5, with a possible D match to TRBD1 (5 bases). CDR1 and CDR2 (germline): MNHEY, SMNVEV (reference sequence). The V end was cut by 5 bases, the J end by 4 bases, with 17 bases between. This CDR3 comprises 15 residues. CDR3 nucleotides: TGTGCCAGCAGTCAGTTATTGTGGACAACAGAGACCCAGTACTTC. Residues: CASSQLLWTTETQYF.

This clone was recorded once. The rearrangement links TRBV11-2 to TRBJ1-1; 8 positions agree with TRBD1. V shed 5 bases, J shed 4 bases, and the junction held 6 bases outside the gene matches. Germline-derived CDR1 and CDR2 are SGHAT and FQNNGV. The CDR3 totals 14 residues. The CDR3 sequence is CASSADRVATEAFF. The DNA for the CDR3 is TGTGCCAGCAGCGCGGACAGGGTCGCCACTGAAGCTTTCTTT.

In its sample, this clone was seen a few times. V gene TRBV13 combines with J gene TRBJ1-1; 7 bases map to TRBD1. The CDR3 totals 12 residues. Trimming removed 10 bases from V and 6 bases from J; junction bases left unmatched: 8. Germline CDR1 and CDR2: PRHDT and FYEKMQ (reference sequence). The DNA of the CDR3 is TGTGCCACCGTTACAGGGGAACCTGAAGCTTTCTTT. Amino acids: CATVTGEPEAFF.

This sequence joins TRBV11-3 and TRBJ2-3; D remains ambiguous. With 4 bases removed from V and 5 bases from J, the gap between germline ends came to 10 bases. This CDR3 has 13 amino acids. The V gene's germline CDR1 is SGHNT and CDR2 YENEEA. As DNA, the CDR3 is TGTGCCAGCAGCTCCAGAGGCGTAGATACGCAGTATTTT. Translating it yields CASSSRGVDTQYF.

The J gene is TRBJ2-1, the V gene TRBV19; D uncertain. Germline V CDR1 and CDR2: LNHDA, SQIVND (reference sequence). Trimming shortened V by 7 bases and J by 4 bases, and 17 bases separated the two germline ends. CDR3 length: 15 residues. The CDR3 bases are TGTGCCAGTACCCCTCGGGTGGAAACATACAATGAGCAGTTCTTC. Translated, it gives CASTPRVETYNEQFF.

The chain has TRBV14 and TRBJ1-2; tentatively, D is TRBD1 (6 bases). This CDR3 is built from 15 residues. Germline CDR1 reads SGHDN; CDR2 reads FVKESK. The V gene lost 3 bases and the J gene lost 0 bases, with 11 bases spanning the gap. The CDR3 here is CASSQNRAPNYGYTF. DNA of the CDR3: TGTGCCAGCAGCCAGAACAGGGCTCCTAACTATGGCTACACCTTC.

CDR3: CASSVDRGQVGGYTF. CDR3 nucleotides: TGTGCCAGCAGCGTCGACAGGGGGCAGGTGGGGGGCTACACCTTC. This chain links TRBV7-2 with TRBJ1-2; 10 bases fit TRBD1. V lost 5 bases to trimming and J lost 8 bases; unmatched junction nucleotides: 11. This CDR3 has 15 residues. Per germline, CDR1 SGHTA and CDR2 FQGNSA. Variable domain in full (rest from reference TRBV7-2 and TRBJ1-2): GAGVSQSPSNKVTEKGKDVELRCDPISGHTALYWYRQSLGQGLEFLIYFQGNSAPDKSGLPSDRFSAERTGGSVSTLTIQRTQQEDSAVYLCASSVDRGQVGGYTFGSGTRLTVV.

CDR3: CASTRQGTNTGELFF. The CDR3 region has the DNA TGCGCCAGCACACGACAGGGCACTAACACCGGGGAGCTGTTTTTT. The gene calls are TRBV5-1 and TRBJ2-2; 7 nucleotides line up with TRBD1. The CDR3 totals 15 residues. Germline values: CDR1 SGHRS, CDR2 YFSETQ. Trimming cost V 6 bases and J 2 bases; bases outside gene matches: 7.

J is TRBJ2-7 and V is TRBV7-2; TRBD2 aligns across 10 bases. Germline trimming cut 3 bases from V and 2 bases from J; bases unmatched to any gene: 10. The CDR3 runs to 17 residues. Germline CDR1 SGHTA, CDR2 FQGNSA. The CDR3 DNA reads as TGTGCCAGCAGCTTGAGCGGGGGGGCGAAGGGGCCCTACGAGCAGTACTTC. Translating gives CASSLSGGAKGPYEQYF.

The chain joins TRBV14 to TRBJ1-2, with a tentative D call TRBD1 (5 bases). V was pared by 4 bases and J by 4 bases, with 34 bases between. The germline V gene has CDR1 SGHDN and CDR2 FVKESK. The CDR3 has 21 amino acids. Here the CDR3 DNA reads TGTGCCAGCAGCCCACTCAAGCGGGGGGGGGTCTACCGAGTCTACTGCTATGGCTACACCTTC. Its protein is CASSPLKRGGVYRVYCYGYTF.

The chain couples TRBV7-8 to TRBJ2-7; no definite D call. Trimming shortened V by 1 base and J by 5 bases, and 12 bases separated the two germline ends. Per the germline V gene, CDR1 is SGHVS and CDR2 is FQNEAQ. The CDR3 loop spans 14 amino acids. CDR3 sequence: CASSLGAGFDEQYF. The CDR3 DNA follows: TGTGCCAGCAGCTTAGGGGCAGGTTTCGACGAGCAGTACTTC. Looking up the rest from reference TRBV7-8 and TRBJ2-7 gives the full variable domain: GAGVSQSPRYKVAKRGQDVALRCDPISGHVSLFWYQQALGQGPEFLTYFQNEAQLDKSGLPSDRFFAERPEGSVSTLKIQRTQQEDSAVYLCASSLGAGFDEQYFGPGTRLTVT.

This chain joins TRBV29-1 and TRBJ1-2; 9 bases map to TRBD1. The CDR3 is made up of 13 amino acids. Germline V CDR1 and CDR2: SQVTM, ANQGSEA. V gave up 7 bases and J gave up 6 bases; unmatched junction bases: 9. CDR3 nucleotides: TGCAGCGCCGCTCCGGGACAGGGAGATGGCTACACCTTC. Translated, it gives CSAAPGQGDGYTF.

J is TRBJ1-1 and V is TRBV27, with D tentatively TRBD1 (5 bases). Germline V gives CDR1 MNHEY, CDR2 SMNVEV (reference sequence). V lost 2 bases and J 3 bases, leaving 13 bases between the germline ends. The CDR3 contains 15 residues. Written as DNA, the CDR3 is TGTGCCAGCAGTTTACGGAGGGGCAAGGACACTGAAGCTTTCTTT. Translated, it gives CASSLRRGKDTEAFF.

J is TRBJ2-1 and V is TRBV5-1; TRBD2 aligns across 7 bases. Per the germline V gene, CDR1 is SGHRS and CDR2 is YFSETQ. With 2 bases clipped from V and 4 bases from J, the junction kept 12 bases outside the gene matches. The CDR3 has 17 amino acids. CDR3 sequence: CASSFSASGRQYNEQFF. The DNA of the CDR3 is TGCGCCAGCAGCTTTTCGGCTAGCGGACGCCAATACAATGAGCAGTTCTTC.

This CDR3 reads CASSVGGGTGGDEQYF. In DNA, the CDR3 is TGTGCCAGCAGCGTCGGGGGGGGGACAGGGGGCGACGAGCAGTACTTC. The chain joins TRBV9 to TRBJ2-7; 12 bases are shared with TRBD1. Germline V CDR1 and CDR2: SGDLS, YYNGEE. Trimming removed 2 bases from V and 5 bases from J; junction bases left unmatched: 8. CDR3 length equals 16 residues.

This chain joins TRBV5-8 and TRBJ2-5; a possible D gene is TRBD2 (6 bases). The CDR3 is made up of 15 amino acids. The ends were cut back, 7 bases at V and 4 bases at J, with 20 bases in the middle. Germline loops: CDR1 SGHTS, CDR2 YDEGEE. Here the CDR3 DNA reads TGTGCCAGCCCACGTAACCGCGGGGTCTCAGAGACCCAGTACTTC. Its translation: CASPRNRGVSETQYF.

This chain uses TRBV6-1 with TRBJ1-2, with D perhaps matching TRBD1 (5 bases). CDR3 length: 13 amino acids. Germline V gene lookup returns CDR1 MNHNS and CDR2 SASEGT. The V gene lost 7 bases and the J gene lost 2 bases, with 11 bases spanning the gap. The CDR3 DNA reads TGTGCCAGCACCGGGGCATGGAACTATGGCTACACCTTC. Translating it yields CASTGAWNYGYTF.

The V call is TRBV19, the J call TRBJ1-2; D not certain. Deletions cut 10 bases from V and 4 bases from J, with 19 bases between. The CDR3 runs to 14 residues. Per the germline V gene, CDR1 is LNHDA and CDR2 is SQIVND (reference sequence). The CDR3 DNA reads TGTGCCACGAAGCCCCAGACACGGACCTATGGCTACACCTTC. It encodes CATKPQTRTYGYTF.

The V gene is TRBV7-2, the J gene TRBJ1-6; 7 nucleotides match TRBD1. Germline lookup yields CDR1 SGHTA and CDR2 FQGNSA. J lost 10 bases, V lost 8 bases, and 14 bases had no gene match. The CDR3 sequence is 15 residues long. The CDR3 spells CASGDSDRSRSPLHF. CDR3 sequence (DNA): TGTGCCAGCGGAGACTCGGACAGGTCACGGTCACCCCTCCACTTT. The full variable domain, its missing parts supplied by reference TRBV7-2 and TRBJ1-6, is GAGVSQSPSNKVTEKGKDVELRCDPISGHTALYWYRQSLGQGLEFLIYFQGNSAPDKSGLPSDRFSAERTGGSVSTLTIQRTQQEDSAVYLCASGDSDRSRSPLHFGNGTRLTVT.

The chain employs TRBV5-1 and TRBJ1-6, with D unresolved. V lost 7 bases and J lost 10, with 18 bases in between. The CDR3 contains 14 residues. Germline V gene sequence: CDR1 SGHRS, CDR2 YFSETQ. The CDR3, as DNA: TGCGCCAGCTCCCCCTCCGGGGAAACCTCACCCCTCCACTTT. This sequence encodes CASSPSGETSPLHF.